The 32 T cell receptor beta chains presented below share a single source sample, sequenced in a study of blood T cell repertoires in COVID-19. Sequencing was performed with immunoSEQ multiplex PCR; in TCRdb, only in-frame clones are kept and a portion is missing. Here the sample spans about 320,000 clones, around 84% being singletons. Sequenced sample: PBMCs or T cells enriched from blood (not recorded which). The receptors shown here come from a woman aged 30 to 39 who had been exposed to COVID-19.

CDR3 bases: TGTGCCACCTGGACTAGCGGGGGGGGGACCCAGTACTTC. Residues: CATWTSGGGTQYF. The chain has TRBV25-1 and TRBJ2-5; 15 nucleotides line up with TRBD2. V lost 10 bases and J lost 7; bases outside the gene matches: 4. The length of the CDR3 is 13 residues. Germline CDR1 reads MGHDK; CDR2 reads SYGVNS.

This chain connects TRBV9 to TRBJ2-1, with TRBD2 identical over 9 bases. The CDR3 covers 15 residues. The junction had 0 bases not matched to a gene; V was cut back by 2 bases and J by 0 bases. Germline-derived CDR1 and CDR2 are SGDLS and YYNGEE. CDR3 sequence: CASSVSGSSYNEQFF. The CDR3 DNA is TGTGCCAGCAGCGTTAGCGGGAGCTCCTACAATGAGCAGTTCTTC. The full variable domain, its missing parts supplied by reference TRBV9 and TRBJ2-1, is DSGVTQTPKHLITATGQRVTLRCSPRSGDLSVYWYQQSLDQGLQFLIQYYNGEERAKGNILERFSAQQFPDLHSELNLSSLELGDSALYFCASSVSGSSYNEQFFGPGTRLTVL.

CDR3 in amino acids: CASSQGRLAGDWANIQYF. Written as DNA, the CDR3 is TGTGCCAGCAGCCAAGGTCGTCTAGCGGGAGACTGGGCAAACATTCAGTACTTC. The chain has TRBV3-1 (or the pseudogene TRBV3-2) and TRBJ2-4; TRBD2 matches 10 bases. V lost 1 base to trimming and J lost 6 bases; unmatched junction nucleotides: 12. Per germline, CDR1 LGHDT and CDR2 YNNKEL (reference sequence). The CDR3 length is 18 residues.

The count of this clone is one. V gene TRBV14 combines with J gene TRBJ2-2, with TRBD2 as a possible D gene (7 bases). V shed 4 bases and J shed 3 bases, with 12 bases lying between them. This CDR3 contains 15 residues. Germline CDR1 and CDR2: SGHDN and FVKESK. The CDR3 here is CASSRRGGHTGELFF. The CDR3 nucleotides read TGTGCCAGCAGCCGGAGGGGGGGTCACACCGGGGAGCTGTTTTTT.

This chain uses TRBV9 with TRBJ1-2; D may be TRBD1 (6 bases). The CDR3 extends over 15 amino acids. Between the trimmed V and J ends, which lost 3 bases and 7 bases, there was a span of 19 bases. Germline V CDR1 and CDR2: SGDLS, YYNGEE. CDR3 sequence (DNA): TGTGCCAGCAGCGAGGATGGGGACACCGCAGGTGGCTACACCTTC. It translates to CASSEDGDTAGGYTF.

The chain employs TRBV10-3 and TRBJ2-3; possible D gene TRBD1, 6 bases. Per the germline V gene, CDR1 is ENHRY and CDR2 is SYGVKD. V lost 7 bases and J 1 base, leaving 15 bases between the germline ends. CDR3 length: 15 amino acids. The CDR3, as DNA: TGTGCCATCACGCTAGGGGGTGGGGGCACAGATACGCAGTATTTT. Amino acids: CAITLGGGGTDTQYF.

This chain connects TRBV27 to TRBJ1-2, with D tentatively TRBD1 (5 bases). The CDR3 contains 13 residues. Trimming removed 5 bases from V and 8 bases from J, with 15 bases in between. Looked up from germline, CDR1 is MNHEY and CDR2 is SMNVEV (reference sequence). The CDR3 nucleotides read TGTGCCAGCAGTATCACTTACGGGGGGGGCTACACCTTC. It is translated as CASSITYGGGYTF.

A single count supports this clone. The V gene is TRBV7-9, the J gene TRBJ1-1; no definite D call. V was clipped by 5 bases and J by 5 bases, with 15 bases between them. CDR3 length: 14 residues. The V gene's germline CDR1 is SEHNR and CDR2 FQNEAQ (reference sequence). CDR3 region: CASSPPFVVTEAFF. The CDR3 nucleotides are TGTGCCAGCAGCCCCCCTTTCGTCGTTACTGAAGCTTTCTTT.

The rearrangement joins TRBV27 to TRBJ1-6, with TRBD1 matching over 9 bases. The germline gives CDR1 MNHEY, CDR2 SMNVEV (reference sequence). The CDR3 loop spans 17 amino acids. V gave up 5 bases and J gave up 2 bases; unmatched junction bases: 7. The chain's CDR3 is CASSAYRGRAYNSPLHF. DNA for the CDR3: TGTGCCAGCAGTGCTTACAGGGGGCGCGCCTATAATTCACCCCTCCACTTT.

This chain joins TRBV30 and TRBJ2-3; D perhaps matches TRBD2 (6 bases). Trimming shortened V by 0 bases and J by 2 bases, and 12 bases separated the two germline ends. CDR3 length: 15 amino acids. In germline, CDR1 is GTSNPN, CDR2 SVGIG (reference sequence). Written as DNA, the CDR3 is TGTGCCTGGAGTGTGAGCCCGGGGGACACAGATACGCAGTATTTT. It specifies CAWSVSPGDTDTQYF.

This chain connects TRBV7-2 to TRBJ1-5; 11 bases fit TRBD1. V was clipped by 6 bases and J by 5 bases; unmatched bases: 3. Germline assignment: CDR1 SGHTA and CDR2 FQGNSA. The CDR3 is made up of 14 amino acids. The CDR3 reads CASRRTGGDQPQHF. In DNA, the CDR3 is TGTGCCAGCAGAAGGACAGGGGGCGATCAGCCCCAGCATTTT.

The chain employs TRBV14 and TRBJ2-1, with 10 bases aligning to TRBD2. The CDR3 is 15 amino acids. Germline assignment: CDR1 SGHDN and CDR2 FVKESK. V trimming: 1 base; J trimming: 6 bases; junction bases outside the gene matches: 3. CDR3 nucleotides: TGTGCCAGCAGCCAAGTAGCGGGAGGATCCAATGAGCAGTTCTTC. Protein: CASSQVAGGSNEQFF.

This chain links TRBV7-9 with TRBJ1-5; the D is unclear. Germline V gives CDR1 SEHNR, CDR2 FQNEAQ (reference sequence). The ends were cut back, 0 bases at V and 2 bases at J, with 11 bases in the middle. This CDR3 contains 16 residues. Here the CDR3 reads CASSLAVGVGNQPQHF. CDR3 coding DNA: TGTGCCAGCAGCTTAGCGGTGGGCGTCGGCAATCAGCCCCAGCATTTT.

The chain employs TRBV4-3 and TRBJ1-2, with 9 bases lining up with TRBD1. Per germline, CDR1 LGHNA and CDR2 YSLEER. There are 15 residues in the CDR3. The V segment lost 1 base and the J segment 8 bases; nucleotides outside the gene matches: 8. The CDR3 loop reads CASSQAGTGLLGYTF. CDR3 sequence (DNA): TGCGCCAGCAGCCAAGCCGGGACAGGGCTTTTGGGCTACACCTTC.

V usage is TRBV3-1 (or the pseudogene TRBV3-2) and J usage is TRBJ1-1, with TRBD1 matching 9 bases. The germline V gene has CDR1 LGHDT and CDR2 YNNKEL (reference sequence). There are 14 residues in the CDR3. V lost 1 base, J lost 4 bases, and 1 base stayed unmatched. The CDR3 loop is CASSQGTGATEAFF. The CDR3 DNA reads TGTGCCAGCAGCCAAGGGACAGGGGCCACTGAAGCTTTCTTT.

CDR3 region: CASRTSGNTGELFF. The CDR3 coding sequence is TGTGCCAGCAGAACAAGCGGGAACACCGGGGAGCTGTTTTTT. The chain uses TRBV3-1 (or the pseudogene TRBV3-2) and TRBJ2-2; D may be TRBD2 (5 bases). This CDR3 is built from 14 residues. Germline values: CDR1 LGHDT, CDR2 YNNKEL (reference sequence). The germline V and J ends were trimmed by 6 bases and 1 base, with 9 bases remaining between them.

The chain links TRBV5-1 to TRBJ2-5; 9 bases line up with TRBD1. Unmatched junction bases numbered 17, after V lost 4 bases and J lost 1 base. CDR1 is SGHRS and CDR2 is YFSETQ in the germline V gene. The CDR3 runs to 19 residues. The chain's CDR3 is CASSPVGQGLSEVQETQYF. CDR3 sequence (DNA): TGCGCCAGCAGCCCGGTGGGACAGGGTTTATCTGAGGTCCAAGAGACCCAGTACTTC.

CDR3 DNA sequence: TGTGCCAGCAGCTCACATCCGACAGACCATAACACTGAAGCTTTCTTT. This codes for CASSSHPTDHNTEAFF. This rearrangement joins TRBV7-3 to TRBJ1-1, with TRBD1 as a possible D gene (5 bases). The CDR3 runs to 16 residues. Looked up from germline, CDR1 is SGHTA and CDR2 is FQGTGA. V lost 4 bases, J lost 2 bases, and 17 bases lay in between.

This clone was counted at least ten times. V usage is TRBV4-1 and J usage is TRBJ2-7; D is perhaps TRBD1 (5 bases). Germline V CDR1 and CDR2: MGHRA, YSYEKL. V shed 0 bases and J shed 5 bases, with 17 bases lying between them. This CDR3 is built from 16 residues. As DNA, the CDR3 is TGCGCCAGCAGCCAAGATGGGGCACCCACCTCGAACGAGCAGTACTTC. Translated: CASSQDGAPTSNEQYF.

CDR3 region: CASSLVPGGNEQFF. CDR3 nucleotides: TGTGCCAGCAGCTTGGTCCCGGGTGGAAATGAGCAGTTCTTC. V and J are TRBV5-5 and TRBJ2-1; D is unclear. Per germline, CDR1 SGHKS and CDR2 YYEKEE (reference sequence). The CDR3 length is 14 residues. V lost 0 bases and J 7 bases, leaving 11 bases between the germline ends.

This rearrangement joins TRBV25-1 to TRBJ1-1; TRBD1 matches 8 bases. This CDR3 is built from 14 residues. Unmatched junction bases numbered 4, after V lost 2 bases and J lost 5 bases. Germline V gene data show CDR1 as MGHDK and CDR2 as SYGVNS. The CDR3 DNA reads as TGTGCCAGCAGTGAACGGCAGGGGGCAACTGAAGCTTTCTTT. Its protein product is CASSERQGATEAFF.

The chain links TRBV5-1 to TRBJ2-7; 10 nucleotides match TRBD1. The germline gives CDR1 SGHRS, CDR2 YFSETQ. There are 14 residues in the CDR3. Trimming removed 4 bases from V and 3 bases from J; junction bases left unmatched: 4. The CDR3 sequence: CASSHGDRGYEQYF. In DNA, the CDR3 is TGCGCCAGCAGCCATGGGGACAGGGGCTACGAGCAGTACTTC.

This clone was picked up one time. The chain has TRBV20-1 and TRBJ2-7; tentatively, D is TRBD2 (6 bases). The V end was cut by 3 bases, the J end by 1 base, with 13 bases between. Germline-derived CDR1 and CDR2 are DFQATT and SNEGSKA (reference sequence). The CDR3 totals 14 residues. The CDR3 DNA is TGCAGTGCTAGTTTTCCGGGAGCTTCCTACGAGCAGTACTTC. It codes for CSASFPGASYEQYF.

The V gene is TRBV5-1, the J gene TRBJ1-1; maybe TRBD1 (6 bases). The CDR3 consists of 16 residues. The V end was cut by 0 bases, the J end by 1 base, with 13 bases between. Germline values: CDR1 SGHRS, CDR2 YFSETQ. CDR3 sequence (DNA): TGCGCCAGCAGCTTGGTTGGCAGGGGTAGGAACACTGAAGCTTTCTTT. Protein: CASSLVGRGRNTEAFF.

The rearrangement joins TRBV30 to TRBJ2-5, with a weak D call TRBD1 (5 bases). Germline-derived CDR1 and CDR2 are GTSNPN and SVGIG (reference sequence). The CDR3 is made up of 12 amino acids. Between the trimmed V and J ends, which lost 2 bases and 5 bases, there was a span of 9 bases. CDR3 in amino acids: CAWSKGLETQYF. The DNA of the CDR3 is TGTGCCTGGAGTAAGGGGCTGGAGACCCAGTACTTC.

The CDR3 DNA sequence: TGTGCCAGCAGTGAAGAAACAGTAACGTTCGCCCTCCACTTT. This gives the protein CASSEETVTFALHF. The V call is TRBV6-1, the J call TRBJ1-6; the D is unclear. CDR1 MNHNS and CDR2 SASEGT come from the germline V gene. This CDR3 is 14 amino acids long. Trimming cost V 1 base and J 14 bases, with 15 bases left between them.

This chain connects TRBV5-4 to TRBJ2-3; 10 nucleotides align to TRBD2. Germline V CDR1 and CDR2: SGHNT, YYREEE (reference sequence). J was trimmed by 6 bases and V by 0 bases; bases with no gene match: 1. The CDR3 sequence is 14 residues long. The CDR3 region is CASSLEAGGDTQYF. CDR3 in DNA: TGTGCCAGCAGCTTGGAAGCGGGGGGGGATACGCAGTATTTT. The full variable domain, completed using reference TRBV5-4 and TRBJ2-3, is ETGVTQSPTHLIKTRGQQVTLRCSSQSGHNTVSWYQQALGQGPQFIFQYYREEENGRGNFPPRFSGLQFPNYSSELNVNALELDDSALYLCASSLEAGGDTQYFGPGTRLTVL.

The rearrangement uses TRBV4-3 and TRBJ2-5, with 10 bases lining up with TRBD2. Trimming at V came to 4 bases and at J to 3 bases, leaving 14 bases not matched to a gene. The CDR3 totals 18 residues. The germline V gene has CDR1 LGHNA and CDR2 YSLEER. CDR3 sequence reads: CASSREGIAGGRKETQYF. CDR3 DNA: TGCGCCAGCAGCCGCGAGGGAATAGCGGGGGGCCGGAAAGAGACCCAGTACTTC.

The chain couples TRBV7-2 to TRBJ2-1, with 8 bases matching TRBD2. The CDR3 consists of 13 residues. Germline CDR1 is SGHTA and CDR2 is FQGNSA. The V segment lost 4 bases and the J segment 6 bases; nucleotides outside the gene matches: 2. The CDR3 DNA reads TGTGCCAGCAGCTCACTAGCGGTCAATGAGCAGTTCTTC. Amino acid sequence: CASSSLAVNEQFF.

V usage is TRBV10-3 and J usage is TRBJ2-5, with 10 bases aligning to TRBD2. V gave up 8 bases and J gave up 5 bases; unmatched junction bases: 8. This CDR3 spans 14 amino acids. Germline V gene sequence: CDR1 ENHRY, CDR2 SYGVKD. The DNA of the CDR3 is TGTGCCATCGGCAAGCGGGAGGGCGGGGAGACCCAGTACTTC. Translation: CAIGKREGGETQYF.

J is TRBJ2-3 and V is TRBV4-1; 9 positions agree with TRBD1. The CDR3 runs 19 residues. After removal of 0 bases from V and 4 bases from J, the junction contained 14 bases not matched to a gene. Germline CDR1 and CDR2: MGHRA and YSYEKL. CDR3 amino acids: CASSQEKKGTGSLSDTQYF. The CDR3 region has the DNA TGCGCCAGCAGCCAAGAGAAGAAGGGGACAGGGTCTTTATCAGATACGCAGTATTTT.

The gene calls are TRBV7-9 and TRBJ2-3; a possible D gene is TRBD2 (5 bases). V was trimmed by 5 bases and J by 0 bases, leaving 15 bases between them. The CDR3 consists of 16 residues. Germline-derived CDR1 and CDR2 are SEHNR and FQNEAQ (reference sequence). This CDR3 reads CASSRTRAVSTDTQYF. CDR3 in DNA: TGTGCCAGCAGCCGTACCAGAGCGGTCAGCACAGATACGCAGTATTTT.